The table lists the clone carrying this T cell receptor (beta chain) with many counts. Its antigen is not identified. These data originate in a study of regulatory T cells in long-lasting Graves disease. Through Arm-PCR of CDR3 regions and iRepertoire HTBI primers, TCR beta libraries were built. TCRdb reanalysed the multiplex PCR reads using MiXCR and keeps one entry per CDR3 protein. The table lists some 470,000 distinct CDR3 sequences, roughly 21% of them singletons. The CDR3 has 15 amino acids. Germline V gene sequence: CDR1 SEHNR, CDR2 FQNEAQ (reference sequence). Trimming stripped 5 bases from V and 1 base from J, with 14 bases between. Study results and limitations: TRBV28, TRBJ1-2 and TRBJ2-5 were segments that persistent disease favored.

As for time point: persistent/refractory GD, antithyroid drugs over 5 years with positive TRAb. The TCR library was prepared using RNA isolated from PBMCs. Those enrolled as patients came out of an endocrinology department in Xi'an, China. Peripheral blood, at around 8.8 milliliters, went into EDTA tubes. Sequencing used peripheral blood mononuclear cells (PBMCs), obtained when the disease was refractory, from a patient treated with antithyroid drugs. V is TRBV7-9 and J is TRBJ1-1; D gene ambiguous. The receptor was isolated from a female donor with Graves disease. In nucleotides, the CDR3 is TGTGCCAGCAGCCCCCCATGGATGGAGAACACTGAAGCTTTCTTT. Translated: CASSPPWMENTEAFF.